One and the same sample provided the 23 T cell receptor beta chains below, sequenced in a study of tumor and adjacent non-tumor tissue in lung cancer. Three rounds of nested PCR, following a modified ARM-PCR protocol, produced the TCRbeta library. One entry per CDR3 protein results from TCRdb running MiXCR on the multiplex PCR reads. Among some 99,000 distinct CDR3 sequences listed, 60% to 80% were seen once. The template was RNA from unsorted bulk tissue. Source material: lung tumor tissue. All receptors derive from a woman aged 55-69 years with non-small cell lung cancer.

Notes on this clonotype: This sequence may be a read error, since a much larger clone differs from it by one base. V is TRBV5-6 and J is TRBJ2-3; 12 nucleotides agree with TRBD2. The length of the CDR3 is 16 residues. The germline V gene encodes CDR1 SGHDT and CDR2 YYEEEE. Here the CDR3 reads CTSSSPLAGGPNTQYF. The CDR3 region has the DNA TGTACCAGCAGCAGTCCTCTAGCGGGGGGGCCGAATACGCAGTATTTT.

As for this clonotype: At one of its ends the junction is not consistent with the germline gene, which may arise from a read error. CDR3 protein: CAGSFGIRAYEQYF. The CDR3 nucleotides read TGCGCCGGCAGCTTTGGGATCAGGGCCTACGAGCAGTACTTC. The chain uses TRBV5-1 and TRBJ2-7, with a tentative D call TRBD1 (5 bases). The CDR3 has 14 amino acids. In germline, CDR1 is SGHRS, CDR2 YFSETQ.

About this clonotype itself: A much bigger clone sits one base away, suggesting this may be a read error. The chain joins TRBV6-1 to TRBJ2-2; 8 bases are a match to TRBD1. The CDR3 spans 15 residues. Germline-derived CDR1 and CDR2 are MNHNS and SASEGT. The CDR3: CASRGQGRNTWELFF. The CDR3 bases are TGTGCCAGCAGAGGACAGGGCCGGAACACCTGGGAGCTGTTTTTT.

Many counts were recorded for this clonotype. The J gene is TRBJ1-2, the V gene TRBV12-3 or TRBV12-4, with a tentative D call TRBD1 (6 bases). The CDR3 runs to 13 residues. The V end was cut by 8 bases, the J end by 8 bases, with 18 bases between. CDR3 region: CASSMSGTRGYTF. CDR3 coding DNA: TGTGCCAGCTCGATGTCAGGGACAAGGGGCTACACCTTC.

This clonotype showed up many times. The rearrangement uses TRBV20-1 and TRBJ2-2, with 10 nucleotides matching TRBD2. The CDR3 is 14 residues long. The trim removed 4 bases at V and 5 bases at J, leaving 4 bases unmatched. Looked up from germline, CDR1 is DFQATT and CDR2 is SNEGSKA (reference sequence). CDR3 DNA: TGCAGTGCTAAGATTAGCGGGAGGACCGGGGAGCTGTTTTTT. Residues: CSAKISGRTGELFF.

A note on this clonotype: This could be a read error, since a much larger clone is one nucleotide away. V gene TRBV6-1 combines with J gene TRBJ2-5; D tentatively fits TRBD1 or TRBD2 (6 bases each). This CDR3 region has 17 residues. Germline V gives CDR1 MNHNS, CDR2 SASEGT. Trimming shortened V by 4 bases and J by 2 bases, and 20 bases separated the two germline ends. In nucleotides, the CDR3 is TGTGCCAGCAGTGGGAATCGGTTCGGGGGCTCACAAGAGACCCAGTACTTC. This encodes CASSGNRFGGSQETQYF.

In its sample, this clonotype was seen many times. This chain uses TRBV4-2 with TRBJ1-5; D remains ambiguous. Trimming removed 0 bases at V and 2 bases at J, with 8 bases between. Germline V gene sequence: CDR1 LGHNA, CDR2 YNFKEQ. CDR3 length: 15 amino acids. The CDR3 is CASSQERLGNQPQHF. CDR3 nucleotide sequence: TGTGCCAGCAGCCAAGAGAGATTGGGCAATCAGCCCCAGCATTTT.

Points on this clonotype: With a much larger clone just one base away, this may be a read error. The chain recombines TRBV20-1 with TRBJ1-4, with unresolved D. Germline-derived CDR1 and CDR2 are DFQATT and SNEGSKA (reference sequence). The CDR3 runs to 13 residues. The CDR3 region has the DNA TGCGGGTCATCCCGGGATTCGAATGAAAAACTGTTTTTT. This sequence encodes CGSSRDSNEKLFF.

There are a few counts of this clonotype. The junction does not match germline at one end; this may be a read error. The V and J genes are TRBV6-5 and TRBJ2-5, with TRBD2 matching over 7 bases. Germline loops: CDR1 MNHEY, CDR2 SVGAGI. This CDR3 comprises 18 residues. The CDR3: CASSALLAATRRGETQYF. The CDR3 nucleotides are TGTGCCAGCAGCGCCCTCCTAGCGGCTACCCGAAGGGGAGAGACACAGTACTTC.

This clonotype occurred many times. CDR3 in amino acids: CATSEVAGRTADTQYF. The DNA of the CDR3 is TGTGCCACCAGTGAGGTAGCGGGAAGGACCGCAGATACGCAGTATTTT. V gene TRBV24-1 combines with J gene TRBJ2-3, with 8 positions matching TRBD2. The junction had 9 bases not matched to a gene; V was cut back by 4 bases and J by 4 bases. The CDR3 consists of 16 residues. Germline assignment: CDR1 KGHDR and CDR2 SFDVKD.

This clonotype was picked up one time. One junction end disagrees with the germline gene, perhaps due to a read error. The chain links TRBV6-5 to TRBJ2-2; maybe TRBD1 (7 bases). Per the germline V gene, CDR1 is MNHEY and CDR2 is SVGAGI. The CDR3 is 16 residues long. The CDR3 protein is CASRLAWGDSTGELFF. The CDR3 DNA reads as TGTGCCAGCAGGCTAGCGTGGGGGGACAGTACCGGGGAGCTGTTTTTC.

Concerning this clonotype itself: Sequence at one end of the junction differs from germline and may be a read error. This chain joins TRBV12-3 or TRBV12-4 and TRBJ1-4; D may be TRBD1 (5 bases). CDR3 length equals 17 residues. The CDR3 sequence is CASSSIGGLNQGEKLFF. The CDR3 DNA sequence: TGTGCCAGCAGTTCTATCGGGGGACTAAATCAAGGGGAAAAATTGTTTTTT.

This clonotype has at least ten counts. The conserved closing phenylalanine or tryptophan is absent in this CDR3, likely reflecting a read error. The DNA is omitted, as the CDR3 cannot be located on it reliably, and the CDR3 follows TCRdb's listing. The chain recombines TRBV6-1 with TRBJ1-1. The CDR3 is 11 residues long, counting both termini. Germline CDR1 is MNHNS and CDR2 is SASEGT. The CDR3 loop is CASSENRRQKI.

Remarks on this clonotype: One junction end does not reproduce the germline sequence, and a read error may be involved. The CDR3 loop reads CVSSPTSGVYEQYF. The DNA of the CDR3 is TGTGTCAGCAGCCCCACTAGCGGGGTTTACGAGCAGTATTTC. This chain links TRBV11-2 with TRBJ2-7; 10 nucleotides match TRBD2. Germline V CDR1 and CDR2: SGHAT, FQNNGV. This CDR3 is 14 amino acids long.

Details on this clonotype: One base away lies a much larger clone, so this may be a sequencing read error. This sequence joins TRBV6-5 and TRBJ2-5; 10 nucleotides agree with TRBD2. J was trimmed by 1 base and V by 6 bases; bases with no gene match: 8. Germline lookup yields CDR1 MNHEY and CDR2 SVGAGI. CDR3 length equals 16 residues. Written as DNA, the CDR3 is TGTGCCAGCAGCCAGGGACTAGCGAGACCCCAAGAGACCCAGTACTTC. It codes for CASSQGLARPQETQYF.

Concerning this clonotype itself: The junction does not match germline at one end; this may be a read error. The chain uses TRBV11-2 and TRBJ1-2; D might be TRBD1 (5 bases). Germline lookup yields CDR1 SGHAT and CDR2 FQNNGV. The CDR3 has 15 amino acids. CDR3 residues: CASILDWIGDEGYTF. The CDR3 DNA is TGTGCCAGCATCTTAGATTGGATAGGGGATGAAGGCTACACCTTC.

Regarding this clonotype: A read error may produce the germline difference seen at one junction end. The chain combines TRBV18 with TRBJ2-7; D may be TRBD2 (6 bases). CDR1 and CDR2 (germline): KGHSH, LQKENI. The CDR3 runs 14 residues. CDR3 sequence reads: CANSPSGTYYEQYF. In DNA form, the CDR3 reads TGTGCCAACTCACCATCCGGGACTTACTACGAGCAGTACTTC.

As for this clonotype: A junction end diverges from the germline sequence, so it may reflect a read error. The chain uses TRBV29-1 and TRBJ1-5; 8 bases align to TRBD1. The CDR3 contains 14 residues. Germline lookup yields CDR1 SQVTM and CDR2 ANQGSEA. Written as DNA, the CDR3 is TGCAGTGTCGGTTCAGGGGGCGGCAATAAGCCCCAGCATTTT. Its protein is CSVGSGGGNKPQHF.

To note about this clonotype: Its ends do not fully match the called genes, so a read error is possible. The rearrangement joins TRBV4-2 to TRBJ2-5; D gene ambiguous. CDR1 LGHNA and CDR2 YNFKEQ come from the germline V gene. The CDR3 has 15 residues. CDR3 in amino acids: CASSQDTGPQVTQYF. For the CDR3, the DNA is TGCGCCAGCAGCCAAGACACGGGCCCTCAAGTGACCCAGTACTTC.

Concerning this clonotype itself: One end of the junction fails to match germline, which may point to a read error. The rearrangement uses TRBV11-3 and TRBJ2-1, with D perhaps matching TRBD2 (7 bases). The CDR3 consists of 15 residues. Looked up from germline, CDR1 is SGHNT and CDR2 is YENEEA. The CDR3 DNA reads TGTGCCAGTAGCTCAGGCGGGGGCTCCTACAATGAGCAGCTCTTC. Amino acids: CASSSGGGSYNEQLF. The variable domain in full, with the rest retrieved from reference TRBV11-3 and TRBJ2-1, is EAGVVQSPRYKIIEKKQPVAFWCNPISGHNTLYWYLQNLGQGPELLIRYENEEAVDDSQLPKDRFSAERLKGVDSTLKIQPAELGDSAVYLCASSSGGGSYNEQLFGPGTRLTVL.

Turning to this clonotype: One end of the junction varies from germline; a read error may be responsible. The CDR3 region has the DNA TGTCCCAGCAGCTTAACTAGCGGGATCCCCAATGAGCAGTTCTTC. Its translation is CPSSLTSGIPNEQFF. The chain has TRBV11-3 and TRBJ2-1; 10 bases match TRBD2. Per the germline V gene, CDR1 is SGHNT and CDR2 is YENEEA. The CDR3 runs 15 residues.

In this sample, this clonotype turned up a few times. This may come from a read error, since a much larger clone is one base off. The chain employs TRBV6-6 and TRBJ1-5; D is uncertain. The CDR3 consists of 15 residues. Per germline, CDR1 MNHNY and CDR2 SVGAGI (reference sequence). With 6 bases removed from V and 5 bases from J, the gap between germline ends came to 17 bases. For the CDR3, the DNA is TGTGCCAGCAGCCCCACCGGGAGACCCTATCAGCCCCAGCATTTT. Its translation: CASSPTGRPYQPQHF.

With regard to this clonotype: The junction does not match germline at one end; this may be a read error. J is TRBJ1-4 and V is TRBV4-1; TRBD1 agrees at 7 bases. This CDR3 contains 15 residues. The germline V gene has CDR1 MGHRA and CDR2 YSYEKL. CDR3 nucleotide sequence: TGCGCCAGCAGCCCACCGGGACAGAGCATTGAAAAGCTGTTTTTT. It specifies CASSPPGQSIEKLFF.